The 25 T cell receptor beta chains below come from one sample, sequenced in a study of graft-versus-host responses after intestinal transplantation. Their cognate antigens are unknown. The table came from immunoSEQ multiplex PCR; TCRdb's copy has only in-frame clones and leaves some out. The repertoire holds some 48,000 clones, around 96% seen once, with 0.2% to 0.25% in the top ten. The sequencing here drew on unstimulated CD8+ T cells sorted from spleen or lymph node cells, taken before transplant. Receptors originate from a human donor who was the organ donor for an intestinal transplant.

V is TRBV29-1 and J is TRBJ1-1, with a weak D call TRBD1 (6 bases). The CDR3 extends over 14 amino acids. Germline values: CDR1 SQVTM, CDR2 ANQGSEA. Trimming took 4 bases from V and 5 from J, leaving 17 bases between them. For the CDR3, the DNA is TGCAGCGTTGCGGGCGGGGGGGGCAGGACTGAAGCTTTCTTT. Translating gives CSVAGGGGRTEAFF.

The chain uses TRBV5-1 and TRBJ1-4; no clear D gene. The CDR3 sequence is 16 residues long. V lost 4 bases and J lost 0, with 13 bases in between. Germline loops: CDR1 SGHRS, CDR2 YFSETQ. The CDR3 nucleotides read TGCGCCAGCAGCCCCGAGGGCCCTGCAACTAATGAAAAACTGTTTTTT. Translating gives CASSPEGPATNEKLFF.

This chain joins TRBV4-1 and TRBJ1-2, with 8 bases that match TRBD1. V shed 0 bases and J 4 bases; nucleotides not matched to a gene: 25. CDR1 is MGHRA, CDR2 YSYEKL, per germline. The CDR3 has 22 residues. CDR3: CASSQDQDRVTWEADGFYGYTF. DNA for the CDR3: TGCGCCAGCAGCCAAGATCAGGACAGGGTGACTTGGGAGGCGGACGGCTTCTATGGCTACACCTTC.

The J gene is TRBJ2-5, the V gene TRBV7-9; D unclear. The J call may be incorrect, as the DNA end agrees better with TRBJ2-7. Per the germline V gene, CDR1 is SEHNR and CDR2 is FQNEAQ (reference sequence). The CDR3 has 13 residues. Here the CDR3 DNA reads TGTGCCAGCAGCCCCCCCGGCTCCTACGAGCAGTACTTC. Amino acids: CASSPPGSYEQYF.

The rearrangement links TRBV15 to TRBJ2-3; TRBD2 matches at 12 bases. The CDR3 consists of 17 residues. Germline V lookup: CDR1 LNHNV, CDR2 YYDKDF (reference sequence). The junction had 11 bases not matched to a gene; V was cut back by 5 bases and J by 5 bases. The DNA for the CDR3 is TGTGCCACCAGCTTAGAGGTCCTAGCGGGGGGGCAAGATACGCAGTATTTT. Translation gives CATSLEVLAGGQDTQYF.

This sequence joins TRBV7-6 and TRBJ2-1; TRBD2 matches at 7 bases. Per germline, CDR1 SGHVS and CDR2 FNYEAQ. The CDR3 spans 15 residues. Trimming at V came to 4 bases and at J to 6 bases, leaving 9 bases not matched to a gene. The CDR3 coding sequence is TGTGCCAGCAGCTCAAGCCCGGGGGAGGGCAATGAGCAGTTCTTC. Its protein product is CASSSSPGEGNEQFF.

The CDR3, as DNA: TGTGCCAGCGGCTCAGAACTTTATGGAGGCCGAGAGCAGTTCTTC. Translating it yields CASGSELYGGREQFF. The rearrangement uses TRBV7-9 and TRBJ2-1; perhaps TRBD2 as D (5 bases). The length of the CDR3 is 15 residues. V gave up 8 bases and J gave up 10 bases, with 24 bases separating them. CDR1 and CDR2 (germline): SEHNR, FQNEAQ (reference sequence).

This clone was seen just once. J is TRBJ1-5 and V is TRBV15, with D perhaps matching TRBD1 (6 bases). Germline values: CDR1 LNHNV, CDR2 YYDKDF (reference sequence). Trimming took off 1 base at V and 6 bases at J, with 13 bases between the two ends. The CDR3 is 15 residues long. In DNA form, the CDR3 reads TGTGCCACCAGCAGAGTCAAAGGGGGGGGTCAGCCCCAGCATTTT. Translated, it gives CATSRVKGGGQPQHF.

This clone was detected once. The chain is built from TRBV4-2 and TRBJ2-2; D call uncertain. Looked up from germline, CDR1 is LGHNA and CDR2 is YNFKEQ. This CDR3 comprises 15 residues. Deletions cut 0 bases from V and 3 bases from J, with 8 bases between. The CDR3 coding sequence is TGTGCCAGCAGCCAAGAGATGTGGGACACCGGGGAGCTGTTTTTT. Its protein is CASSQEMWDTGELFF.

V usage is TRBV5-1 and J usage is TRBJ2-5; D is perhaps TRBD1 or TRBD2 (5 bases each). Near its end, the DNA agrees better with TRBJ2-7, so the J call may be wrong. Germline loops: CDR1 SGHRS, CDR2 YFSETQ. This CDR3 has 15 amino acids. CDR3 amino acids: CASSLEGTDIYEQYF. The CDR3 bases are TGCGCCAGCAGCTTGGAGGGGACGGATATCTACGAGCAGTACTTC.

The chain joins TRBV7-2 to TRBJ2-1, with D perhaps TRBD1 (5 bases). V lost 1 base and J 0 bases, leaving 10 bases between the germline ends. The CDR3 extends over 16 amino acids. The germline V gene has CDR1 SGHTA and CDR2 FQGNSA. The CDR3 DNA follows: TGTGCCAGCAGCTTAGACACAGGTGGCTCCTACAATGAGCAGTTCTTC. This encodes CASSLDTGGSYNEQFF.

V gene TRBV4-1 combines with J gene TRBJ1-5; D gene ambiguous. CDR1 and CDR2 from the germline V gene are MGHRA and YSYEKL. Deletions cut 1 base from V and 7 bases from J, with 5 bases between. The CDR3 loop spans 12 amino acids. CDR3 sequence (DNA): TGCGCCAGCAGCCAAGTTGGCCAGCCCCAGCATTTT. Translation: CASSQVGQPQHF.

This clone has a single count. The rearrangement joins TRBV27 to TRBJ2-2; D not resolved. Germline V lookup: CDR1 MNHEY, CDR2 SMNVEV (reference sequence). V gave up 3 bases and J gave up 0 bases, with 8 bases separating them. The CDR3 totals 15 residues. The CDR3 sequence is CASSLNVANTGELFF. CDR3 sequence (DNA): TGTGCCAGCAGTTTGAACGTCGCGAACACCGGGGAGCTGTTTTTT.

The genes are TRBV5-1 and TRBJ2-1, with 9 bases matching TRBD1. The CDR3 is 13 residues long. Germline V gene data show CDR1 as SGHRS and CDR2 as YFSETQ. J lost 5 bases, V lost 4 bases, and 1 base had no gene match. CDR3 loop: CASSRDRDNEQFF. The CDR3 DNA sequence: TGCGCCAGCAGCAGGGACAGGGACAATGAGCAGTTCTTC.

The CDR3 bases are TGTGCCAGCAGCTTAGTAACCCTAGCGGGGGCCGATGAGCAGTTCTTC. Encoded protein: CASSLVTLAGADEQFF. This chain links TRBV7-9 with TRBJ2-1; TRBD2 matches at 10 bases. V trimming: 1 base; J trimming: 8 bases; junction bases outside the gene matches: 8. From germline, CDR1 is SEHNR and CDR2 FQNEAQ (reference sequence). The CDR3 runs to 16 residues.

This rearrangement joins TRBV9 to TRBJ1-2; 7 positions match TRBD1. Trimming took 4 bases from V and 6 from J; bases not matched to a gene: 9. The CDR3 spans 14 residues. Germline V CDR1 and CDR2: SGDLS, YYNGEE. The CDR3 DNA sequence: TGTGCCAGCAGCACGTGGGACAGTTCAAATGGCTACACCTTC. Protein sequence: CASSTWDSSNGYTF.

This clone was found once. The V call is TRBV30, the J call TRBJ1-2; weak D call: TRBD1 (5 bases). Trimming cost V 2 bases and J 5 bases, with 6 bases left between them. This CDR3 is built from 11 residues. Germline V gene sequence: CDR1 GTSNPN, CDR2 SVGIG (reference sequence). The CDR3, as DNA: TGTGCCTGGAGTCCAGGGTATGGCTACACCTTC. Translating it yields CAWSPGYGYTF. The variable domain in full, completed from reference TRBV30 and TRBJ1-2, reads SQTIHQWPATLVQPVGSPLSLECTVEGTSNPNLYWYRQAAGRGLQLLFYSVGIGQISSEVPQNLSASRPQDRQFILSSKKLLLSDSGFYLCAWSPGYGYTFGSGTRLTVV.

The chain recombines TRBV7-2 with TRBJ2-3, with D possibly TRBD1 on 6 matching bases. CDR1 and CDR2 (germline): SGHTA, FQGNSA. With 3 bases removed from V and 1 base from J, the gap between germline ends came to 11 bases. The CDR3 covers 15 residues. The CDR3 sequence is CASSLWGLGTDTQYF. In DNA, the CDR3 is TGTGCCAGCAGCTTGTGGGGGCTAGGCACAGATACGCAGTATTTT.

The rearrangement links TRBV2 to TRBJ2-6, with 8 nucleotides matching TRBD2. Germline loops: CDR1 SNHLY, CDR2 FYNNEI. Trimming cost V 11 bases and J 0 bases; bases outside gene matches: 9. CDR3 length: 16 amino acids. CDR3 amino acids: CARGGRMPSGANVLTF. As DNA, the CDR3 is TGTGCCCGGGGGGGCAGGATGCCCTCTGGGGCCAACGTCCTGACTTTC.

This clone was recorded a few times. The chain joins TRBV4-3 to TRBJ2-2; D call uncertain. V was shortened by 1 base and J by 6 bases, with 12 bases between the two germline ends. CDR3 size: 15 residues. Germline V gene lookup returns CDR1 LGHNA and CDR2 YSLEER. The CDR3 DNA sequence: TGCGCCAGCAGCCAAGGAGGTCGGCAATCCGGGGAGCTGTTTTTT. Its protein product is CASSQGGRQSGELFF.

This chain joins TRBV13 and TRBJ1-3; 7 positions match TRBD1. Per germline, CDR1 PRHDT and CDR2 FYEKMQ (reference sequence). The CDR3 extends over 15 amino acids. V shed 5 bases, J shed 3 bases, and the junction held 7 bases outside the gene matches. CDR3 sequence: CASSQEGALGNTIYF. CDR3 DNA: TGTGCCAGCAGCCAAGAGGGGGCGCTTGGAAACACCATATATTTT.

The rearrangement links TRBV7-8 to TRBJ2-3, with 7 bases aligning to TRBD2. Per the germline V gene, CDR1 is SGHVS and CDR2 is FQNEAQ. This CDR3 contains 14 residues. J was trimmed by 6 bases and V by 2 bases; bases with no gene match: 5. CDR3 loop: CASSLSLAADTQYF. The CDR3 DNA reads TGTGCCAGCAGCTTATCCCTAGCGGCCGATACGCAGTATTTT.

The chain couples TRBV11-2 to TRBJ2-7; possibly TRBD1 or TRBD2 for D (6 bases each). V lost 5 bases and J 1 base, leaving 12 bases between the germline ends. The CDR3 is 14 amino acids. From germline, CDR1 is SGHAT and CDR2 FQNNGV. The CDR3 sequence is CASSPGAGSYEQYF. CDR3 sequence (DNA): TGTGCCAGCAGCCCGGGGGCCGGATCCTACGAGCAGTACTTC. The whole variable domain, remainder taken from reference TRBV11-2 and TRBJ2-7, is EAGVAQSPRYKIIEKRQSVAFWCNPISGHATLYWYQQILGQGPKLLIQFQNNGVVDDSQLPKDRFSAERLKGVDSTLKIQPAKLEDSAVYLCASSPGAGSYEQYFGPGTRLTVT.

CDR3 nucleotides: TGTGCCAGAAGCACCCTCCTAGCGGGCAGAAACAATGAGCAGTTCTTC. Translated, it gives CARSTLLAGRNNEQFF. This chain joins TRBV5-3 and TRBJ2-1; 8 nucleotides line up with TRBD2. TRBV5-3 is designated an ORF whose function remains uncertain. Unmatched junction bases numbered 11, after V lost 4 bases and J lost 5 bases. This CDR3 region has 16 residues.

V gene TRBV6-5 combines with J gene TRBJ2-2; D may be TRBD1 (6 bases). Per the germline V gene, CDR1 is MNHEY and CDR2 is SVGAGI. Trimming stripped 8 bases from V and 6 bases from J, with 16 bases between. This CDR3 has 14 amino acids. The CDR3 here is CASGLSTGPGELFF. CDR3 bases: TGTGCCAGCGGATTATCCACAGGGCCCGGGGAGCTGTTTTTT.